A single sample is the source of the 21 T cell receptor beta chains below, sequenced in a study of beta chain features in type 1 diabetes. The study reverse transcribed the entire isolated RNA, so it sequenced expressed TCRB transcripts. Assay: immunoSEQ multiplex PCR; the TCRdb copy retains only in-frame clones and omits some. The table lists 400,000 to 600,000 clones, over 25% of them singletons, with around 0.065% in the top ten. Sequencing input: naive CD4+ T cells from blood. The receptor set was obtained from a man younger than 35 in good health.

This rearrangement joins TRBV5-1 to TRBJ2-3; tentative D call: TRBD2 (6 bases). CDR1 is SGHRS, CDR2 YFSETQ, per germline. V lost 0 bases and J 0 bases, leaving 11 bases between the germline ends. This CDR3 is 16 amino acids long. The CDR3 reads CASSLDAGTSTDTQYF. The CDR3 DNA reads TGCGCCAGCAGCTTGGACGCGGGAACGAGCACAGATACGCAGTATTTT.

This clone was detected only a few times. V and J are TRBV30 and TRBJ2-7, with 10 bases lining up with TRBD1. Trimming at V came to 2 bases and at J to 3 bases, leaving 4 bases not matched to a gene. There are 14 residues in the CDR3. Germline assignment: CDR1 GTSNPN and CDR2 SVGIG (reference sequence). The CDR3 loop is CAWSLGTGDYEQYF. The CDR3 DNA reads TGTGCCTGGAGTCTCGGGACAGGGGACTACGAGCAGTACTTC.

There are a few counts of this clone. The chain links TRBV7-9 to TRBJ2-5; TRBD2 aligns across 11 bases. The junction had 4 bases not matched to a gene; V was cut back by 5 bases and J by 2 bases. CDR1 is SEHNR, CDR2 FQNEAQ, per germline (reference sequence). CDR3 length equals 15 residues. The CDR3 here is CASSGWTSGQETQYF. Here the CDR3 DNA reads TGTGCCAGCAGCGGATGGACTAGCGGGCAAGAGACCCAGTACTTC.

This chain uses TRBV30 with TRBJ2-4, with D possibly TRBD1 on 6 matching bases. The CDR3 sequence is 14 residues long. Trimming left V 3 bases short and J 7 bases short, with 16 bases between. CDR1 is GTSNPN, CDR2 SVGIG, per germline (reference sequence). The CDR3 nucleotides read TGTGCCTGGAGCTCCCGGGACATCTACAACATTCAGTACTTC. Translation: CAWSSRDIYNIQYF.

The chain combines TRBV29-1 with TRBJ2-7; D is possibly TRBD2 (5 bases). Germline V gives CDR1 SQVTM, CDR2 ANQGSEA. The CDR3 runs to 12 residues. The ends were cut back, 7 bases at V and 3 bases at J, with 13 bases in the middle. DNA for the CDR3: TGCAGCGGATGGACTGACAACTACGAGCAGTACTTC. The encoded protein is CSGWTDNYEQYF.

This clone appeared a few times. The chain uses TRBV29-1 and TRBJ2-7; D possibly uses TRBD1 or TRBD2 (5 bases each). The CDR3 length is 12 residues. V gave up 6 bases and J gave up 5 bases, with 14 bases separating them. The germline CDR1 and CDR2 sequences are SQVTM and ANQGSEA. As DNA, the CDR3 is TGCAGCGTCCTGGGACCCGGAGACGAGCAGTACTTC. The encoded protein is CSVLGPGDEQYF.

There are a few counts of this clone. The V gene is TRBV29-1, the J gene TRBJ2-3; 8 bases are shared with TRBD2. The J segment lost 5 bases and the V segment lost 7 bases, leaving 17 bases of the junction unmatched. The CDR3 runs to 16 residues. The germline gives CDR1 SQVTM, CDR2 ANQGSEA. This chain's CDR3 is CSGKIAGLALGDTQYF. CDR3 DNA sequence: TGCAGCGGGAAGATAGCGGGACTGGCCCTGGGAGATACGCAGTATTTT.

This clone has only one observation. The rearrangement links TRBV6-5 to TRBJ2-1, with TRBD1 identical over 7 bases. The CDR3 has 13 amino acids. The germline gives CDR1 MNHEY, CDR2 SVGAGI. V was pared by 6 bases and J by 7 bases, with 6 bases of the junction left unmatched. The CDR3 DNA is TGTGCCAGCAGAGTAACACAGGGGAATGAGCAGTTCTTC. This codes for CASRVTQGNEQFF.

This rearrangement joins TRBV11-2 to TRBJ1-1, with D hard to call. The CDR3 has 13 amino acids. V gave up 3 bases and J gave up 7 bases, with 12 bases separating them. Germline CDR1 is SGHAT and CDR2 is FQNNGV. The CDR3 loop reads CASSFQGVGEAFF. The CDR3 coding sequence is TGTGCCAGCAGCTTCCAAGGAGTGGGTGAAGCTTTCTTT.

This clone was detected only a few times. The chain couples TRBV6-5 to TRBJ2-1, with 11 bases identical to TRBD2. CDR1 is MNHEY and CDR2 is SVGAGI in the germline V gene. This CDR3 comprises 15 residues. The V gene end was trimmed by 2 bases and the J gene end by 12 bases; junction bases not matched to a gene: 9. CDR3 region: CASSYDTSGSRAQFF. The CDR3 coding sequence is TGTGCCAGCAGTTACGATACTAGCGGGAGTAGGGCGCAGTTCTTC.

This clone was found a few times. The chain couples TRBV29-1 to TRBJ2-3; 7 bases fit TRBD2. V shed 4 bases and J 5 bases; nucleotides not matched to a gene: 9. Per the germline V gene, CDR1 is SQVTM and CDR2 is ANQGSEA. This CDR3 is built from 14 residues. The CDR3 spells CSVGSSTSLDTQYF. Here the CDR3 DNA reads TGCAGCGTTGGGTCTTCGACTAGCTTAGATACGCAGTATTTT.

This chain links TRBV27 with TRBJ1-2; D gene ambiguous. Germline CDR1 MNHEY, CDR2 SMNVEV (reference sequence). The CDR3 has 15 residues. V was pared by 7 bases and J by 1 base, with 16 bases between. CDR3 loop: CASTRVGELNYGYTF. For the CDR3, the DNA is TGTGCCAGCACGAGGGTCGGTGAACTTAACTATGGCTACACCTTC.

The chain recombines TRBV5-4 with TRBJ1-2; D uncertain. The CDR3 is 13 amino acids. Germline V lookup: CDR1 SGHNT, CDR2 YYREEE (reference sequence). Trimming shortened V by 5 bases and J by 4 bases, and 12 bases separated the two germline ends. The CDR3 protein is CASRHRDFYGYTF. The CDR3 coding sequence is TGTGCCAGCAGGCACAGAGATTTCTATGGCTACACCTTC.

V and J are TRBV19 and TRBJ2-4, with 12 bases aligning to TRBD2. Germline V gene sequence: CDR1 LNHDA, CDR2 SQIVND (reference sequence). CDR3 length: 18 residues. J lost 0 bases, V lost 5 bases, and 8 bases had no gene match. The CDR3 coding sequence is TGTGCCAGTAGTCCATCGACTAGCGGGAGTATAGCCAAAAACATTCAGTACTTC. This gives the protein CASSPSTSGSIAKNIQYF.

This clone has more than one count but fewer than ten. Other DNA variants within this sample encode the same CDR3. The V gene is TRBV29-1, the J gene TRBJ2-2; D unresolved. V dropped 4 bases and J dropped 5 bases, with 2 bases sitting between them. This CDR3 contains 10 residues. CDR1 and CDR2 from the germline V gene are SQVTM and ANQGSEA. Written as DNA, the CDR3 is TGCAGCGTTGGTACCGGGGAGCTGTTTTTT. Amino acids: CSVGTGELFF.

The CDR3 spells CASSPTGTTDTQYF. The CDR3 nucleotides read TGTGCCAGCTCACCAACCGGGACGACTGATACGCAGTATTTT. This sequence joins TRBV18 and TRBJ2-3, with D perhaps given as TRBD1 or TRBD2 (5 bases each). The CDR3 loop spans 14 amino acids. Trimming took off 2 bases at V and 6 bases at J, with 12 bases between the two ends. The germline CDR1 and CDR2 sequences are KGHSH and LQKENI.

The chain recombines TRBV5-1 with TRBJ2-7, with 9 bases identical to TRBD1. CDR3 length: 14 amino acids. After removal of 4 bases from V and 5 bases from J, the junction contained 7 bases not matched to a gene. Looked up from germline, CDR1 is SGHRS and CDR2 is YFSETQ. CDR3 sequence reads: CASSPRDRANEQYF. The CDR3 region has the DNA TGCGCCAGCAGCCCCCGGGACAGGGCAAACGAGCAGTACTTC.

V gene TRBV29-1 combines with J gene TRBJ2-3; D unresolved. The CDR3 spans 13 residues. V was cut by 5 bases and J by 3 bases, with 12 bases left in between. Germline lookup yields CDR1 SQVTM and CDR2 ANQGSEA. Written as DNA, the CDR3 is TGCAGCGTTTCGGTCGGGCGGACAGATACGCAGTATTTT. This codes for CSVSVGRTDTQYF.

The chain has TRBV25-1 and TRBJ1-1; D uncertain. Germline V gene data show CDR1 as MGHDK and CDR2 as SYGVNS. The CDR3 runs 12 residues. V was trimmed by 0 bases and J by 10 bases, leaving 9 bases between them. CDR3 DNA sequence: TGTGCCAGCAGTGAATATAAGGGCGGAGCTTTCTTT. Translated: CASSEYKGGAFF. The full variable domain, in which reference TRBV25-1 and TRBJ1-1 provide the parts outside the CDR3, is EADIYQTPRYLVIGTGKKITLECSQTMGHDKMYWYQQDPGMELHLIHYSYGVNSTEKGDLSSESTVSRIRTEHFPLTLESARPSHTSQYLCASSEYKGGAFFGQGTRLTVV.

The rearrangement links TRBV19 to TRBJ2-1; 14 nucleotides match TRBD2. With V trimmed by 6 bases and J by 8 bases, 3 bases remained unmatched. Germline V lookup: CDR1 LNHDA, CDR2 SQIVND (reference sequence). CDR3 length equals 14 residues. The CDR3 sequence is CASSPGLAGDEQFF. DNA of the CDR3: TGTGCCAGTAGCCCGGGACTAGCGGGAGATGAGCAGTTCTTC.

V usage is TRBV27 and J usage is TRBJ2-7; 12 positions agree with TRBD1. The CDR3 has 15 amino acids. CDR1 is MNHEY and CDR2 is SMNVEV in the germline V gene (reference sequence). With 5 bases clipped from V and 4 bases from J, the junction kept 6 bases outside the gene matches. CDR3 sequence: CASSKPGQGAYEQYF. The DNA for the CDR3 is TGTGCCAGCAGTAAGCCGGGACAGGGGGCATACGAGCAGTACTTC.